The text below deals with one T cell receptor (beta chain). 60 Vbeta and 13 Jbeta primers were used in PCR. Clones were sequenced by immunoSEQ multiplex PCR, and TCRdb holds only the in-frame ones, with some missing. In the table there are around 170,000 clones, just under 80% of which are singletons. The sample comes from a study of cytomegalovirus exposure and HLA in healthy donors. CDR3 length equals 15 residues. The V end lost 3 bases, the J end lost 0 bases, and 11 bases lay between the germline ends. The germline CDR1 and CDR2 sequences are SGHRS and YFSETQ. The rearrangement uses TRBV5-1 and TRBJ2-3, with TRBD2 as a possible D gene (5 bases). The source of this sequence is a woman aged 25 to 39 in good health and CMV-seronegative. The sample was PBMCs. This CDR3 reads CASSSTTPSTDTQYF. In DNA, the CDR3 is TGCGCCAGCAGCTCGACTACCCCTAGCACAGATACGCAGTATTTT.